This T cell receptor (beta chain) was profiled in a study of T-cell memory formation after mild COVID-19 (dated by TCRdb to the early 2020s). General notes on the study: TCR sequence clusters from the two donors were largely donor specific. In a couple of donors, T-cell clones that expanded and contracted after mild COVID-19 were followed by sequencing TCRalpha and TCRbeta repertoires longitudinally. The cohort was made up of two young adult volunteers, one female and one male, who were previously healthy. The research as a whole found: SARS-CoV-2 specificity of the second-wave clones peaking on day 37 was not confirmed. Some responding clones were found in pre-infection memory, which suggests that pre-existing cross-reactive memory T cells took part in the SARS-CoV-2 response. Contracting CD4+ clones appeared mostly in the CM and EM memory subsets, whereas CD8+ clones were enriched in EMRA. Balanced CD4/CD8 phenotypes were observed for clones contracting from day 15 to 85, whereas a bias towards CD4+ was observed for a second wave of clones expanding from day 15 to 37. Only two mild cases were covered by the study, and larger cohorts that include severe cases with pre-infection samples were considered necessary.

As regards this clonotype: No antigen is known for it. It has no much larger one-base neighbor in the sample; base qualities were not kept.

The germline V gene (reference sequence) specifies DFQATT as CDR1 and SNEGSKA as CDR2. The CDR3 has 13 amino acids, counting the end cysteine and phenylalanine. Only the CDR3 region is kept as DNA, spanning 39 bases read in frame from base 1. V is clipped by 5 bases and J by 5 bases, and the sequence between their germline boundaries is 12 bases long. Ficoll-Paque density gradient centrifugation was the method used to isolate PBMCs. Sequencing was performed on an Illumina NovaSeq 6000. TCRalpha and TCRbeta cDNA libraries were constructed by 5'RACE with constant-segment primers, with sample barcodes and unique molecular identifiers being introduced. Trizol reagent was used to extract RNA from every sample. The libraries were amplified in two PCR steps, and the second step added a second sample barcode and Illumina TruSeq adapters. Libraries were sequenced on an Illumina NovaSeq with 2 x 150 bp paired-end reads. From the authors' description of their analysis: With migec v1.2.7, reads were demultiplexed and then collapsed into UMI-guided consensus sequences. Using mixcr v2.1.11, the UMI consensuses were aligned to TRA and TRB V and J templates and assembled into clonotypes. Clonotypes were classified as expanded or contracted when called significant by both edgeR and NoisET, with noise models trained on biological replicates. edgeR calls used a false discovery rate-adjusted p below 0.01 and a log2 fold-change threshold of 1. As an exploratory analysis of dynamics, PCA with hierarchical clustering was applied to max-normalized trajectories of the 1000 most abundant clonotypes. Separately sequenced CD4+ and CD8+ repertoires were used to assign the CD4 or CD8 phenotype of responding clones. TCRdb applied fastp at Q25 and MiXCR to the public reads, then kept only in-frame beta chains. CDR3 protein sequences are deduplicated, and each keeps its most common genes and DNA. The V and J calls here are based on TCRdb, not the publication. In this sample the table shows approximately 350,000 distinct CDR3 sequences, around 27% of which occur a single time. Approximately 15% of the sample rests with the top ten.

The sequenced sample consisted of PBMCs or a T cell subset sorted from them (not recorded which). This chain is built from TRBV20-1 and TRBJ2-2, with a tentative D gene TRBD2 over 6 matching bases. This TCR derives from an adult woman who had mild COVID-19 (a few samples of this study predate the infection). The sample titles of this study are shuffled in the database, so cell type and time point are left out; the donor was told from shared clones. The CDR3 reads CSALPRGTGELFF. The sequence in DNA is TGCAGTGCTCTTCCCCGGGGGACCGGGGAGCTGTTTTTT.